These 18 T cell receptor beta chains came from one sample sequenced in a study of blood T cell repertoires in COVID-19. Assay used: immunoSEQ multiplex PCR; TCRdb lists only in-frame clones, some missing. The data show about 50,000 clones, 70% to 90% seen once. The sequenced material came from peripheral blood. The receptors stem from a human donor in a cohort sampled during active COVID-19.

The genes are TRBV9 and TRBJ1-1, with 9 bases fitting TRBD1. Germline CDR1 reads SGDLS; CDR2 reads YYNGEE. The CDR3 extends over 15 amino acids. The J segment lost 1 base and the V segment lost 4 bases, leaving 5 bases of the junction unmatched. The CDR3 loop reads CASSTQQGANTEAFF. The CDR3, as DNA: TGTGCCAGCAGCACTCAACAGGGGGCGAACACTGAAGCTTTCTTT.

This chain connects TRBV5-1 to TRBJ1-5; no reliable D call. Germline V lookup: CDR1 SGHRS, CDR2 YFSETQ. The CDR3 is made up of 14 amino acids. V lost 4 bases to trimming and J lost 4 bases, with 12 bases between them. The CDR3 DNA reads TGCGCCAGCAGCGGTTCCGGAGGGAATCAGCCCCAGCATTTT. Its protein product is CASSGSGGNQPQHF. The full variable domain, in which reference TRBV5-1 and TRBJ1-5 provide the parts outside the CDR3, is KAGVTQTPRYLIKTRGQQVTLSCSPISGHRSVSWYQQTPGQGLQFLFEYFSETQRNKGNFPGRFSGRQFSNSRSEMNVSTLELGDSALYLCASSGSGGNQPQHFGDGTRLSIL.

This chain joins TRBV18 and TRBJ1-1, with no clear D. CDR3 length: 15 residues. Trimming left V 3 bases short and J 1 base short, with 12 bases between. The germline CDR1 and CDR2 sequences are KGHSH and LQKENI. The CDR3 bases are TGTGCCAGCTCACCGGGTCAGGTCAGGAACACTGAAGCTTTCTTT. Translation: CASSPGQVRNTEAFF.

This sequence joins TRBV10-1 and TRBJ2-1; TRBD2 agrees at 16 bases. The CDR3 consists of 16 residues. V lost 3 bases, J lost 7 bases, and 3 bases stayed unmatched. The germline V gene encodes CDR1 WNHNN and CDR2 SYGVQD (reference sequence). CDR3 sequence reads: CASSDGTSGGVNEQFF. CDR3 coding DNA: TGCGCCAGCAGTGACGGGACTAGCGGGGGGGTGAATGAGCAGTTCTTC.

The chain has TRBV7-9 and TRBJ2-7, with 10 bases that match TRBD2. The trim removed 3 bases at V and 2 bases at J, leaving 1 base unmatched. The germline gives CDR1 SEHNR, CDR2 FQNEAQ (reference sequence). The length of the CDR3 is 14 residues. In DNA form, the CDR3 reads TGTGCCAGCAGCTTTAGCGGGGGGCCCTACGAGCAGTACTTC. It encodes CASSFSGGPYEQYF.

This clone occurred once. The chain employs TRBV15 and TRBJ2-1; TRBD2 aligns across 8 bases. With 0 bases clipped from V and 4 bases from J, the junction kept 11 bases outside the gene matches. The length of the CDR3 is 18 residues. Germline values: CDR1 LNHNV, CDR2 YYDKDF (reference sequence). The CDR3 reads CATSRDGVGRGAYNEQFF. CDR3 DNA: TGTGCCACCAGCAGAGATGGGGTCGGGCGGGGGGCATACAATGAGCAGTTCTTC.

The DNA of the CDR3 is TGTGCCAGCATCACGGTGGAGGGGACTGAAGCTTTCTTT. Amino acids: CASITVEGTEAFF. The rearrangement joins TRBV7-9 to TRBJ1-1; the D gene is possibly TRBD1 (5 bases). The CDR3 extends over 13 amino acids. Per the germline V gene, CDR1 is SEHNR and CDR2 is FQNEAQ (reference sequence). The V and J ends lost 7 bases and 5 bases respectively, with 14 bases between them.

In DNA, the CDR3 is TGTGCCAGCAGCCAAGATTGGCAGGACAAAAACATTCAGTACTTC. Its translation: CASSQDWQDKNIQYF. The chain links TRBV3-1 (or the pseudogene TRBV3-2) to TRBJ2-4; D not resolved. This CDR3 comprises 15 residues. Trimming took 0 bases from V and 3 from J, leaving 9 bases between them. Germline assignment: CDR1 LGHDT and CDR2 YNNKEL (reference sequence).

The CDR3 sequence is CASSPPGQGNEKLFF. For the CDR3, the DNA is TGCGCCAGCAGCCCGCCGGGACAGGGTAATGAAAAACTGTTTTTT. The V and J genes are TRBV4-1 and TRBJ1-4, with 9 nucleotides matching TRBD1. V lost 4 bases to trimming and J lost 4 bases; unmatched junction nucleotides: 4. The CDR3 length is 15 residues. Germline CDR1 MGHRA, CDR2 YSYEKL.

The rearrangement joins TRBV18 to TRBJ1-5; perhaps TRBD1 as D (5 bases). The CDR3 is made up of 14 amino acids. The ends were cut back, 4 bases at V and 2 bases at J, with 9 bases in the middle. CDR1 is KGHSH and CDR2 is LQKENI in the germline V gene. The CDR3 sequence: CASSLGQRNQPQHF. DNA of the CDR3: TGTGCCAGCTCACTGGGGCAGCGCAATCAGCCCCAGCATTTT.

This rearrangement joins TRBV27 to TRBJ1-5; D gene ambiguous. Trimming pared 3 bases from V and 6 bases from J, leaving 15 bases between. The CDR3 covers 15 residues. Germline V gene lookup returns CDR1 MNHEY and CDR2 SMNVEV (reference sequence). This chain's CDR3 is CASSFAANVGQPQHF. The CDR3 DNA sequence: TGTGCCAGCAGTTTTGCGGCAAATGTCGGTCAGCCCCAGCATTTT.

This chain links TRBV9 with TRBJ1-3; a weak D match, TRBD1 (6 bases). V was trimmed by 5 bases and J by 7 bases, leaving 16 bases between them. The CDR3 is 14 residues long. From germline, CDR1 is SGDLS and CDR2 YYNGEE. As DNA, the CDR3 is TGTGCCAGCAGACCAGGGGTCGACGGGAACACCATATATTTT. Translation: CASRPGVDGNTIYF. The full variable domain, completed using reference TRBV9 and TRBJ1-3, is DSGVTQTPKHLITATGQRVTLRCSPRSGDLSVYWYQQSLDQGLQFLIQYYNGEERAKGNILERFSAQQFPDLHSELNLSSLELGDSALYFCASRPGVDGNTIYFGEGSWLTVV.

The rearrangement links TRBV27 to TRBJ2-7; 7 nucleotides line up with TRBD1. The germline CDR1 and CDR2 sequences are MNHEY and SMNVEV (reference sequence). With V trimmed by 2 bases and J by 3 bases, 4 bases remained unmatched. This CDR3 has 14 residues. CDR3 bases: TGTGCCAGCAGTTTACAGGGGGTTTTCTACGAGCAGTACTTC. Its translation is CASSLQGVFYEQYF.

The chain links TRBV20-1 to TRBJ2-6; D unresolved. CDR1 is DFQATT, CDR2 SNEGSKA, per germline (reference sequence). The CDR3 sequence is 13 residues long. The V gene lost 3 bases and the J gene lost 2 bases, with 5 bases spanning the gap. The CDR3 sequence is CSASRAGANVLTF. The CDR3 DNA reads TGCAGTGCTAGTCGGGCTGGGGCCAACGTCCTGACTTTC.

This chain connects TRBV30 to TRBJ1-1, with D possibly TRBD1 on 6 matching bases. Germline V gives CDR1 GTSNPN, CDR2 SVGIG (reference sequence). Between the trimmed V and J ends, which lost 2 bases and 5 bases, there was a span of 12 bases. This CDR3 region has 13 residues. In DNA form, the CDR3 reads TGTGCCTGGAGTTACAGGGTGGGGACTGAAGCTTTCTTT. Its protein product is CAWSYRVGTEAFF.

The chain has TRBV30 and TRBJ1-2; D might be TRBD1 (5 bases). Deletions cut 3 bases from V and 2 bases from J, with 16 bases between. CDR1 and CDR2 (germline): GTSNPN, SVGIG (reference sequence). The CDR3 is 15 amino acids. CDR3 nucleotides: TGTGCCTGGAGGAGACAGCCCGGGGGAAACTATGGCTACACCTTC. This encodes CAWRRQPGGNYGYTF.

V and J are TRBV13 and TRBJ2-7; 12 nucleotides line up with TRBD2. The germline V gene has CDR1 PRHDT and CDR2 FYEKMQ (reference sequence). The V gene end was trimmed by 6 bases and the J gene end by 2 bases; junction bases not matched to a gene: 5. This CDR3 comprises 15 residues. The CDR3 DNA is TGTGCCAGCAGTTTTCGACTAGCGGGAGCCTACGAGCAGTACTTC. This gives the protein CASSFRLAGAYEQYF.

Here the CDR3 reads CASSVTGYEQYF. CDR3 coding DNA: TGTGCCAGCAGCGTGACAGGCTACGAGCAGTACTTC. V gene TRBV11-3 combines with J gene TRBJ2-7, with D possibly being TRBD1 (6 bases). From germline, CDR1 is SGHNT and CDR2 YENEEA. The V and J ends lost 5 bases and 3 bases respectively, with 8 bases between them. The CDR3 extends over 12 amino acids. Drawing the rest from reference TRBV11-3 and TRBJ2-7, the complete variable domain is EAGVVQSPRYKIIEKKQPVAFWCNPISGHNTLYWYLQNLGQGPELLIRYENEEAVDDSQLPKDRFSAERLKGVDSTLKIQPAELGDSAVYLCASSVTGYEQYFGPGTRLTVT.